This is a list of T cell receptor beta chains from one sample in a study of T cell changes during pregnancy in multiple sclerosis. Repertoires were generated with immunoSEQ multiplex PCR, while TCRdb's copy carries only in-frame clones and drops some. The sample lists 95,000 to 100,000 clones, about nine tenths occurring once. This sample comprised peripheral blood, obtained in the second trimester of pregnancy. These receptors came from a female donor with multiple sclerosis, enrolled in a pregnancy study. CDR3s include the opening cysteine and the closing phenylalanine or tryptophan.

j_call | v_call | cdr3_aa
TRBJ2-1 | TRBV7-9 | CASSQAINEQFF
TRBJ2-7 | TRBV5-1 | CASSPGLAGIYEQYF
TRBJ1-2 | TRBV9 | CASSTGSYSRGYTF
TRBJ2-7 | TRBV27 | CASSYRPGTYEQYF
TRBJ1-1 | TRBV28 | CASSLIRDTEAFF
TRBJ2-1 | TRBV9 | CASSPGQGEYNEQFF
TRBJ1-2 | TRBV19 | CASSMSRGTANYGYTF
TRBJ1-5 | TRBV6-5 | CASRDRGGSNQPQHF
TRBJ1-5 | TRBV4-1 | CASSQISGGFSNQPQHF
TRBJ2-5 | TRBV5-1 | CASSLSSSSETQYF
TRBJ2-7 | TRBV9 | CASSYRDSTYEQYF
TRBJ2-5 | TRBV29-1 | CSVVGRYQETQYF
TRBJ2-7 | TRBV11-2 | CASSSRQTVLAGVTYEQYF
TRBJ1-2 | TRBV7-2 | CASSLATDRNYGYTF
TRBJ2-3 | TRBV11-2 | CASSSTLAADTQYF
TRBJ1-5 | TRBV7-6 | CASSLEAQGATNQPQHF
TRBJ2-1 | TRBV11-2 | CASSLRGFSGTGGYNEQFF
TRBJ2-7 | TRBV6-9 | CASSFRDRGLLSSYEQYF
TRBJ2-7 | TRBV19 | CASRSGVGEQYF
TRBJ1-1 | TRBV18 | CASSHPDRVPEAFF